What follows is one TCR beta chain and its context. Its antigen is still unknown. At one of its ends the junction is not consistent with the germline gene, which may arise from a read error. It was with a sample-barcoded 5' primer and a J-beta primer mix that a second PCR of roughly 7 to 12 cycles was run. Sequencing yielded, for each sample, at least 3 million paired-end reads carrying CDR3. Using its own MiXCR run on the 5' RACE reads, TCRdb lists one record per CDR3 protein. The table has 550,000 to 700,000 distinct CDR3 sequences, 27% seen once. This sample is part of a study of blood T cells in healthy people across ages. Whole-study context: About one barcoded beta molecule was captured per two T cells (by template switching).

General study results and limits: Among T cells, TCR beta diversity per million cells dropped roughly linearly as age rose. Unsorted PBMCs blocked a conclusive comparison of naive and antigen-experienced cells.

The CDR3 totals 18 residues. Looked up from germline, CDR1 is SEHNR and CDR2 is FQNEAQ (reference sequence). The receptor was derived from a woman between 65 and 79 years old in good health. What was sequenced was blood. V is TRBV7-9 and J is TRBJ1-2, with 9 positions matching TRBD1. Written as DNA, the CDR3 is TGTGCCAGCAGCTTAGCCGGACAGGGGACTAGTCGGGACTATGGCCACACCTTC. It codes for CASSLAGQGTSRDYGHTF.